Listed here are 21 T cell receptor beta chains from one sample, sequenced in a study of naive and memory T cell subsets. The beta constant-region primer was an equimolar mix of two oligonucleotides covering TRBC1 and TRBC2. Four rounds of PCR amplified the ligated cDNA using nested alpha and beta constant-region primers plus SP2. In TCRdb, the UMI-ligation and nested PCR reads were re-called with MiXCR into one record per CDR3 protein. The table lists tens of thousands of distinct CDR3 sequences, less than 20% of them singletons. The specimen was effector memory CD4+ T cells from blood. Subset described: effector memory, CD45RA- CD27-. The receptors come from a human donor in good health.

This clonotype is judged medium-sized. The V and J genes are TRBV29-1 and TRBJ2-7; D may be TRBD1 (6 bases). Germline loops: CDR1 SQVTM, CDR2 ANQGSEA. The CDR3 contains 14 residues. V was trimmed by 6 bases and J by 6 bases, leaving 21 bases between them. CDR3 protein: CSVEKGAGVSEQYF. The CDR3 DNA is TGCAGCGTGGAAAAGGGAGCAGGGGTGAGCGAGCAGTACTTC.

By share of the sample, this clonotype is medium-sized. CDR3 region: CSAKLAGNNEQFF. The CDR3 nucleotides read TGCAGTGCTAAACTAGCGGGTAACAATGAGCAGTTCTTC. The chain has TRBV20-1 and TRBJ2-1, with TRBD2 matching 9 bases. Germline loops: CDR1 DFQATT, CDR2 SNEGSKA (reference sequence). With V trimmed by 4 bases and J by 5 bases, 3 bases remained unmatched. The CDR3 is made up of 13 amino acids.

This clonotype was counted between two and nine times. This sequence joins TRBV29-1 and TRBJ2-7, with 10 bases aligning to TRBD2. In germline, CDR1 is SQVTM, CDR2 ANQGSEA. V lost 7 bases, J lost 6 bases, and 12 bases stayed unmatched. The CDR3 contains 14 residues. The chain's CDR3 is CSASGRATGSEQYF. CDR3 bases: TGCAGCGCGAGCGGGAGGGCCACAGGTTCCGAGCAGTACTTC.

The chain links TRBV6-1 to TRBJ2-1; 10 bases agree with TRBD2. This CDR3 is 18 amino acids long. Germline CDR1 and CDR2: MNHNS and SASEGT. V was clipped by 3 bases and J by 8 bases; unmatched bases: 16. CDR3 DNA: TGTGCCAGCAGTGAGAGGCTAGCGGGAGTTTTGAGGAGAGATGAGCAGTTCTTC. Residues: CASSERLAGVLRRDEQFF.

This sequence joins TRBV5-4 and TRBJ2-1; 9 bases agree with TRBD1. Germline lookup yields CDR1 SGHNT and CDR2 YYREEE (reference sequence). CDR3 length: 15 amino acids. With V trimmed by 3 bases and J by 4 bases, 5 bases remained unmatched. The CDR3, as DNA: TGTGCCAGCAGCTCCGGGACAGGGAGGTACAATGAGCAGTTCTTC. Translation gives CASSSGTGRYNEQFF.

This clonotype appeared a few times. The V gene is TRBV20-1, the J gene TRBJ2-5; 9 bases align to TRBD1. In germline, CDR1 is DFQATT, CDR2 SNEGSKA (reference sequence). With V trimmed by 5 bases and J by 5 bases, 9 bases remained unmatched. CDR3 length equals 14 residues. CDR3 in DNA: TGCAGTGCTCCAATGACAGGGGGTACGGAGACCCAGTACTTC. As protein: CSAPMTGGTETQYF.

V is TRBV10-3 and J is TRBJ1-2; TRBD1 might be the D (5 bases). V lost 8 bases and J 4 bases, leaving 14 bases between the germline ends. Germline V gives CDR1 ENHRY, CDR2 SYGVKD. The CDR3 is 13 residues long. The CDR3 loop is CAIGGNVGYGYTF. CDR3 nucleotides: TGTGCCATCGGGGGGAATGTAGGCTATGGCTACACCTTC.

At least ten counts were recorded for this clonotype. V is TRBV6-4 and J is TRBJ1-2, with D unclear. Germline lookup yields CDR1 MRHNA and CDR2 SNTAGT. This CDR3 has 14 residues. Trimming took 0 bases from V and 9 from J, leaving 14 bases between them. CDR3 in DNA: TGTGCCAGCAGTGACTCGTTAAGTTCCCTGCGCTACACCTTC. This gives the protein CASSDSLSSLRYTF.

The V gene is TRBV28, the J gene TRBJ1-2, with a weak D call TRBD1 (5 bases). The CDR3 runs to 15 residues. V lost 3 bases and J lost 7, with 18 bases in between. Germline-derived CDR1 and CDR2 are MDHEN and SYDVKM. CDR3 DNA sequence: TGTGCCAGCAGTTTCGTGGGGCTATTGGTCTCTGGCTACACCTTC. As protein: CASSFVGLLVSGYTF.

CDR3 DNA: TGTGCCAGCAGTTTCCCTGAGGGGTCGGCGGGATCCACCACCCTCAATGAGCAGTTCTTC. Translated, it gives CASSFPEGSAGSTTLNEQFF. This sequence joins TRBV6-5 and TRBJ2-1; weak D call: TRBD2 (6 bases). From germline, CDR1 is MNHEY and CDR2 SVGAGI. CDR3 length: 20 amino acids. V shed 4 bases and J shed 6 bases, with 31 bases lying between them.

This clonotype is categorized as medium-sized. The chain carries TRBV6-1 and TRBJ2-4, with a weak D call TRBD2 (5 bases). The CDR3 consists of 13 residues. Trimming stripped 6 bases from V and 6 bases from J, with 12 bases between. Germline V gene sequence: CDR1 MNHNS, CDR2 SASEGT. The CDR3 bases are TGTGCCAGCAGGGACTCCGGCCCAAACATTCAGTACTTC. This codes for CASRDSGPNIQYF.

In its sample, this clonotype was seen a few times. The chain carries TRBV7-9 and TRBJ2-4; 9 bases line up with TRBD1. The CDR3 sequence is 15 residues long. The germline CDR1 and CDR2 sequences are SEHNR and FQNEAQ (reference sequence). V shed 5 bases, J shed 7 bases, and the junction held 9 bases outside the gene matches. The CDR3 sequence is CASSGTGSRRNIQYF. The CDR3 DNA sequence: TGTGCCAGCAGCGGGACAGGGAGCAGGAGGAACATTCAGTACTTC.

V usage is TRBV15 and J usage is TRBJ1-3, with D possibly TRBD1 on 5 matching bases. CDR1 LNHNV and CDR2 YYDKDF come from the germline V gene (reference sequence). The ends were cut back, 0 bases at V and 2 bases at J, with 8 bases in the middle. This CDR3 is built from 15 residues. CDR3 amino acids: CATSRDRDPGNTIYF. The DNA for the CDR3 is TGTGCCACCAGCAGAGACAGGGATCCTGGAAACACCATATATTTT.

This rearrangement joins TRBV12-3 or TRBV12-4 to TRBJ2-7; D may match TRBD1 or TRBD2 (5 bases each). CDR3 length equals 13 residues. Trimming cost V 6 bases and J 3 bases, with 12 bases left between them. CDR3 region: CASRRDGVYEQYF. Written as DNA, the CDR3 is TGTGCCAGCAGACGGGACGGAGTCTACGAGCAGTACTTC.

This clonotype was counted between two and nine times. V usage is TRBV30 and J usage is TRBJ2-7; 10 positions match TRBD1. The germline V gene has CDR1 GTSNPN and CDR2 SVGIG (reference sequence). The CDR3 covers 13 residues. The V segment lost 1 base and the J segment 3 bases; nucleotides outside the gene matches: 0. DNA of the CDR3: TGTGCCTGGAGTGGGACAGGGGGCTACGAGCAGTACTTC. It translates to CAWSGTGGYEQYF.

Concerning this clonotype itself: A much larger clone is a single base away; this may be a read error. This chain connects TRBV18 to TRBJ1-4; possible D gene TRBD1, 6 bases. Germline CDR1 KGHSH, CDR2 LQKENI. With 4 bases removed from V and 8 bases from J, the gap between germline ends came to 14 bases. The CDR3 is 14 amino acids. CDR3 in amino acids: CASSHITGKEKLFF. CDR3 DNA: TGTGCCAGCTCACACATAACAGGGAAGGAAAAACTGTTTTTT.

This chain uses TRBV6-5 with TRBJ2-7; tentatively, D is TRBD2 (6 bases). The V end was cut by 5 bases, the J end by 5 bases, with 19 bases between. CDR1 MNHEY and CDR2 SVGAGI come from the germline V gene. The CDR3 length is 15 residues. CDR3 residues: CASSMRPGEVHEQYF. CDR3 DNA: TGTGCCAGCAGTATGCGGCCCGGGGAGGTCCACGAGCAGTACTTC.

Many counts were recorded for this clonotype. The rearrangement uses TRBV6-5 and TRBJ1-2; a weak D match, TRBD1 (5 bases). The V end was cut by 10 bases, the J end by 7 bases, with 19 bases between. Germline CDR1 reads MNHEY; CDR2 reads SVGAGI. This CDR3 has 13 amino acids. CDR3 amino acids: CATRPGAVRGYTF. DNA of the CDR3: TGTGCCACCCGTCCCGGGGCCGTTCGTGGCTACACCTTC.

The chain links TRBV20-1 to TRBJ2-2; D may be TRBD1 or TRBD2 (5 bases each). V dropped 6 bases and J dropped 6 bases, with 17 bases sitting between them. The germline CDR1 and CDR2 sequences are DFQATT and SNEGSKA (reference sequence). The CDR3 spans 14 residues. The CDR3 bases are TGCAGTGCCACGAGCAGGGAGAGGGCCGGGGAGCTGTTTTTT. This codes for CSATSRERAGELFF.

The chain uses TRBV20-1 and TRBJ1-1; TRBD1 is a possible D gene (6 bases). The CDR3 is 14 residues long. CDR1 and CDR2 from the germline V gene are DFQATT and SNEGSKA (reference sequence). Trimming cost V 2 bases and J 5 bases, with 15 bases left between them. The CDR3 sequence is CSARSSGAWTEAFF. The CDR3 DNA sequence: TGCAGTGCTAGATCCTCAGGGGCATGGACTGAAGCTTTCTTT.

The table lists this clonotype with a few counts. The chain combines TRBV5-1 with TRBJ2-1, with TRBD1 identical over 9 bases. V was clipped by 4 bases and J by 7 bases; unmatched bases: 12. Germline V CDR1 and CDR2: SGHRS, YFSETQ. The CDR3 totals 16 residues. The CDR3, as DNA: TGCGCCAGCAGCCCAACTTCCGGGACAGGGACGAATGAGCAGTTCTTC. Its protein product is CASSPTSGTGTNEQFF.